Given below is one T cell receptor beta chain in context. Germline lookup yields CDR1 MDHEN and CDR2 SYDVKM. The CDR3 loop spans 15 amino acids. Trimming took 5 bases from V and 6 from J, leaving 20 bases between them. Generated by immunoSEQ multiplex PCR, the TCRdb table keeps only in-frame clones and is missing some. In the table there are approximately 75,000 clones, more than 90% of which are singletons. This specimen belongs to a study of technical replicates of blood from a handful of donors. Input material: T cells isolated from PBMCs. The receptor was derived from a human donor in good health. The chain employs TRBV28 and TRBJ2-7, with D perhaps TRBD1 (7 bases). The CDR3 is CASSGLQGFPGEQYF. As DNA, the CDR3 is TGTGCCAGCAGTGGACTACAGGGGTTTCCAGGCGAGCAGTACTTC.